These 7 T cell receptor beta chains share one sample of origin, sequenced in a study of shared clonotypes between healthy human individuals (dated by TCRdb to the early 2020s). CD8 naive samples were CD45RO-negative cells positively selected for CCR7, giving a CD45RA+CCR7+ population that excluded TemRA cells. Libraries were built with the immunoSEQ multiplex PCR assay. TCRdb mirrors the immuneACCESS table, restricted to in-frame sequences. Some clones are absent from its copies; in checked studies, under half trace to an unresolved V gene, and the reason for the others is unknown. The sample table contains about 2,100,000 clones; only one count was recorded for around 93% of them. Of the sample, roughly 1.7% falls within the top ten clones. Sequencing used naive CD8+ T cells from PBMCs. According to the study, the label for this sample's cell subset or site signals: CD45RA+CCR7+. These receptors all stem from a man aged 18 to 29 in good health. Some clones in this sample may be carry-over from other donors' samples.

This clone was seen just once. This CDR3 is CASSYNRLSYEQYF. CDR3 DNA: TGTGCCAGCAGCTATAACAGGTTATCCTACGAGCAGTACTTC. V gene TRBV27 combines with J gene TRBJ2-7, with D maybe TRBD1 (5 bases). In germline, CDR1 is MNHEY, CDR2 SMNVEV (reference sequence). CDR3 length equals 14 residues. The V and J ends lost 6 bases and 1 base respectively, with 13 bases between them.

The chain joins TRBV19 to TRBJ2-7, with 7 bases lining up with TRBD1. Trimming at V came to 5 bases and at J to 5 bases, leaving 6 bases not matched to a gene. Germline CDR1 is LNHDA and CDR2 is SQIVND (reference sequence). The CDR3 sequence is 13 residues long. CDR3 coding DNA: TGTGCCAGTAGTCCCCGCCAGGGGGACGAGCAGTACTTC. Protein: CASSPRQGDEQYF.

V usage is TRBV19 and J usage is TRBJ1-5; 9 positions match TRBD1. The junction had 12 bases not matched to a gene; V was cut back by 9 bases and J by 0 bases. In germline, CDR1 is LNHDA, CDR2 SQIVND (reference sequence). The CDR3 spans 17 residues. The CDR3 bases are TGTGCCAGCCTGCCGGGACAGGGATTTTATAGCAATCAGCCCCAGCATTTT. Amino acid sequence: CASLPGQGFYSNQPQHF.

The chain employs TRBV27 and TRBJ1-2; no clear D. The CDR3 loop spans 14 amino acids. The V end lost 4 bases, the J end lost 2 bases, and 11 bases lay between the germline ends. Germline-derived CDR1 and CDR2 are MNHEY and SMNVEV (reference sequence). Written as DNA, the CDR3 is TGTGCCAGCAGTTGGAGTATGGGGAACTATGGCTACACCTTC. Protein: CASSWSMGNYGYTF.

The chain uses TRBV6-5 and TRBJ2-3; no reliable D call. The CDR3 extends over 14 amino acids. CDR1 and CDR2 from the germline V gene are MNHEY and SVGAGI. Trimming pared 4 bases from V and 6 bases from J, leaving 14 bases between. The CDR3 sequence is CASSFDSGIDTQYF. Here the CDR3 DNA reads TGTGCCAGCAGTTTTGATTCCGGCATCGATACGCAGTATTTT.

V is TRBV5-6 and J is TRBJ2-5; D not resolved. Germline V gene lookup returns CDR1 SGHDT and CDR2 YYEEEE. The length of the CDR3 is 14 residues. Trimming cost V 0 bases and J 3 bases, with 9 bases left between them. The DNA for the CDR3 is TGTGCCAGCAGCTTGGTAGGGCAGAAAGAGACCCAGTACTTC. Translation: CASSLVGQKETQYF.

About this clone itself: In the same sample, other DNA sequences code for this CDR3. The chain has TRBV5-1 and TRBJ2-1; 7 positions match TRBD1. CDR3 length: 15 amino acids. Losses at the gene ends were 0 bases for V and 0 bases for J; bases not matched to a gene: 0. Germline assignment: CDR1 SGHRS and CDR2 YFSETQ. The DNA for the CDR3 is TGCGCCAGCAGCTTGGGGGACAGCTCCTACAATGAGCAGTTCTTC. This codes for CASSLGDSSYNEQFF.